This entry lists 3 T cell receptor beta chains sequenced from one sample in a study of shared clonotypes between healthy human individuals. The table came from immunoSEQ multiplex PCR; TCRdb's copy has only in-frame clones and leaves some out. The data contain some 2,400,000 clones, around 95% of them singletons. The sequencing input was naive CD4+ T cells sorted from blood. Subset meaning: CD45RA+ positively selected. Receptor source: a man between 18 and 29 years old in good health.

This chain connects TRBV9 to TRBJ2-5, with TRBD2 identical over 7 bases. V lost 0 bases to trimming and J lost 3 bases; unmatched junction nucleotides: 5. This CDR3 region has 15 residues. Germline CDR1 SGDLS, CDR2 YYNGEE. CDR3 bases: TGTGCCAGCAGCGTAGGTCCTAGCGGAAAAGAGACCCAGTACTTC. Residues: CASSVGPSGKETQYF.

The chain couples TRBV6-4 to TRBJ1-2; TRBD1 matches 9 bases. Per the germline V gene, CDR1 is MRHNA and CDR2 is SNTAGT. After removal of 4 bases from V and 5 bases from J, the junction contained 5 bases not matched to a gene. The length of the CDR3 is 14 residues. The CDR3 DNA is TGTGCCAGCAGTGTATCCGGGACAGGGTATGGCTACACCTTC. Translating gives CASSVSGTGYGYTF.

This chain's CDR3 is CASNSRGLGATNEKLFF. As DNA, the CDR3 is TGTGCCAGCAACTCCAGGGGGCTTGGAGCAACTAATGAAAAACTGTTTTTT. The V call is TRBV2, the J call TRBJ1-4, with 8 bases that match TRBD1. The CDR3 has 17 amino acids. V shed 7 bases, J shed 0 bases, and the junction held 10 bases outside the gene matches. The germline gives CDR1 SNHLY, CDR2 FYNNEI.